This entry features one T cell receptor (beta chain) sequence. The antigen is not known. The naive CD8 subset, CD45RO-negative cells positively selected for CCR7, excluded terminally differentiated effector memory CD45RA+ cells. This sample is part of a study of shared clonotypes between healthy human individuals. The table came from immunoSEQ multiplex PCR; TCRdb's copy has only in-frame clones and leaves some out. Of roughly 850,000 clones in the sample, about 96% were seen once. V gave up 5 bases and J gave up 5 bases; unmatched junction bases: 10. The CDR3 has 16 residues. CDR1 MNHEY and CDR2 SMNVEV come from the germline V gene (reference sequence). Study-wide results and limits: Larger richness was generally estimated for naive than memory subsets. The genetic and exposure-history diversity represented was limited by few donors.

The sequencing sample was made of naive CD8+ T cells sorted from blood. The sequence derives from a man aged 30 to 39 in good health. The chain is built from TRBV27 and TRBJ2-1; 9 bases fit TRBD2. In DNA, the CDR3 is TGTGCCAGCAGTCCTCTTAGCGGGAGCCTCGACAATGAGCAGTTCTTC. Protein product: CASSPLSGSLDNEQFF.